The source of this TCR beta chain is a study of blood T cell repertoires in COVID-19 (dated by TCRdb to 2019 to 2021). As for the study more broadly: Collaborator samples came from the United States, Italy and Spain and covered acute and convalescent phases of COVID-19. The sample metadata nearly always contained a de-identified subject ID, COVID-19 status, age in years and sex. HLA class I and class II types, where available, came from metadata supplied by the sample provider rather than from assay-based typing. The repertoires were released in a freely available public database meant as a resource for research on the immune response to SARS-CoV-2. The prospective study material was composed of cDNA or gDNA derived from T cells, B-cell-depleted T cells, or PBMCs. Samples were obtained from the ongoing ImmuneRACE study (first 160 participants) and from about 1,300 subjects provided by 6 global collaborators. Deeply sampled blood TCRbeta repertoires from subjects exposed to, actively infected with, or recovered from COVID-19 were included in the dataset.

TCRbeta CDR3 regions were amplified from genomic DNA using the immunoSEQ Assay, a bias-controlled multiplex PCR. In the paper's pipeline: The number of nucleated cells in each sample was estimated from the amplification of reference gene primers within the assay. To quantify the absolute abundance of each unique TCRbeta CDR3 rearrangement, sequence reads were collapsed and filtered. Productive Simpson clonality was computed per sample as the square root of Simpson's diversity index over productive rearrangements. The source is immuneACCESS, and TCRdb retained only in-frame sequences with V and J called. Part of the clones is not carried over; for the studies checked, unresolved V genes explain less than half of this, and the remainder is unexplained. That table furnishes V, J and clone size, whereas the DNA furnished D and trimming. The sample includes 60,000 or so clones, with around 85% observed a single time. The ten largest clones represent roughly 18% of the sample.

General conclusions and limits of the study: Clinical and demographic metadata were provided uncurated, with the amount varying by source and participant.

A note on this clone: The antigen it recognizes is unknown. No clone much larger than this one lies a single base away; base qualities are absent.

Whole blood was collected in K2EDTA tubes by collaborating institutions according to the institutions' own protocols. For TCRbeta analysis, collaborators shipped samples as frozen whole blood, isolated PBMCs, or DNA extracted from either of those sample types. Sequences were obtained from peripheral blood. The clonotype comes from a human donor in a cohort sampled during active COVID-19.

In nucleotide form, the sequence is TGTGCCAGCAGTTTGTCCGCCGGGGATGACTACAATGAGCAGTTCTTC. Its protein product is CASSLSAGDDYNEQFF. The V and J genes are TRBV27 and TRBJ2-1; D gene: possibly TRBD2, on 5 matching bases. V gives up 3 bases and J gives up 3 bases, and the segment between their germline ends measures 15 bases. From the cysteine through the phenylalanine, the CDR3 covers 16 amino acids. Only the CDR3 DNA is retained, 48 bases long and in frame from the first base. CDR1 MNHEY and CDR2 SMNVEV are derived from the germline V gene (reference sequence).